The 20 T cell receptor beta chains in this list originate from one sample, sequenced in a study of T cells and copy number aberrations in small-cell lung cancer. Method: immunoSEQ multiplex PCR; TCRdb's copy keeps in-frame clones and lacks some. The sample records 350 to 450 clones, roughly nine tenths being singletons. Sequencing used tumor tissue. These receptors came from a man between 65 and 85 years old with small cell lung cancer.

V and J are TRBV27 and TRBJ2-7; D call uncertain. With the DNA end fitting TRBJ2-1 better, the J assignment may be wrong. The CDR3 is made up of 13 amino acids. Per germline, CDR1 MNHEY and CDR2 SMNVEV (reference sequence). The DNA of the CDR3 is TGTGCCAGCAGTCCCTCTAACTACAATGAGCAGTTCTTC. Translating it yields CASSPSNYNEQFF.

The chain is built from TRBV11-3 and TRBJ1-1; D gene ambiguous. With 5 bases removed from V and 5 bases from J, the gap between germline ends came to 9 bases. Germline V gene lookup returns CDR1 SGHNT and CDR2 YENEEA. This CDR3 contains 12 residues. The CDR3 sequence is CASSHSGTEAFF. In DNA, the CDR3 is TGTGCCAGCAGCCACAGCGGGACTGAAGCTTTCTTT.

The rearrangement links TRBV19 to TRBJ2-2; a weak D match, TRBD2 (5 bases). The V gene lost 3 bases and the J gene lost 5 bases, with 7 bases spanning the gap. The CDR3 is 13 amino acids. CDR1 is LNHDA, CDR2 SQIVND, per germline (reference sequence). The CDR3 coding sequence is TGTGCCAGTAGTATTGAGGGTACCGGGGAGCTGTTTTTT. As protein: CASSIEGTGELFF.

This sequence joins TRBV10-2 and TRBJ1-1; TRBD1 aligns across 7 bases. The V and J ends lost 0 bases and 0 bases, in that order; junction bases with no gene match: 10. Germline lookup yields CDR1 WSHSY and CDR2 SAAADI. This CDR3 has 18 residues. The CDR3 here is CASSESRTGANMNTEAFF. CDR3 nucleotide sequence: TGCGCCAGCAGTGAGTCAAGGACAGGAGCTAACATGAACACTGAAGCTTTCTTT.

The chain links TRBV7-9 to TRBJ1-6; 7 positions agree with TRBD1. The CDR3 consists of 15 residues. Germline V gene data show CDR1 as SEHNR and CDR2 as FQNEAQ (reference sequence). Trimming at V came to 7 bases and at J to 9 bases, leaving 12 bases not matched to a gene. CDR3 amino acids: CASNLRGQGVSPLHF. CDR3 DNA: TGTGCCAGCAACTTGAGAGGCCAGGGGGTTTCACCCCTCCACTTT.

This clone was counted a single time. The chain uses TRBV5-4 and TRBJ2-7; D remains unclear. V shed 4 bases and J shed 0 bases, with 11 bases lying between them. Germline V gene sequence: CDR1 SGHNT, CDR2 YYREEE (reference sequence). The CDR3 has 14 residues. CDR3 sequence (DNA): TGTGCCAGCAGCCTGAGTCTAGGCTCCTACGAGCAGTACTTC. Translated, it gives CASSLSLGSYEQYF.

This chain uses TRBV30 with TRBJ1-1, with D uncertain. The CDR3 totals 13 residues. V shed 3 bases and J shed 1 base, with 9 bases lying between them. Germline V gene lookup returns CDR1 GTSNPN and CDR2 SVGIG (reference sequence). CDR3 DNA: TGTGCCTGGAGGAACATTCGGAACACTGAAGCTTTCTTT. Its protein is CAWRNIRNTEAFF.

The gene calls are TRBV2 and TRBJ2-2; TRBD1 matches 7 bases. CDR1 SNHLY and CDR2 FYNNEI come from the germline V gene. The CDR3 is 17 amino acids. V lost 7 bases to trimming and J lost 2 bases; unmatched junction nucleotides: 13. Written as DNA, the CDR3 is TGTGCCAGCACAACACCCCGGGACAGAGAAAACACCGGGGAGCTGTTTTTT. Protein sequence: CASTTPRDRENTGELFF.

This chain joins TRBV19 and TRBJ2-1, with D unresolved. Germline loops: CDR1 LNHDA, CDR2 SQIVND (reference sequence). The CDR3 spans 15 residues. Trimming removed 5 bases at V and 2 bases at J, with 13 bases between. This CDR3 reads CASSPVAGPYNEQFF. For the CDR3, the DNA is TGTGCCAGTAGTCCGGTGGCAGGACCCTACAATGAGCAGTTCTTC.

The chain carries TRBV7-3 and TRBJ2-1; 8 bases are shared with TRBD1. This CDR3 comprises 13 residues. Looked up from germline, CDR1 is SGHTA and CDR2 is FQGTGA. V shed 5 bases, J shed 9 bases, and the junction held 6 bases outside the gene matches. The CDR3 reads CASSLDRAREQFF. Here the CDR3 DNA reads TGTGCCAGCAGCCTGGACAGGGCCCGTGAGCAGTTCTTC.

This clone was detected once. The chain joins TRBV27 to TRBJ2-7; D not resolved. V was cut by 9 bases and J by 6 bases, with 6 bases left in between. The CDR3 loop spans 9 amino acids. Germline values: CDR1 MNHEY, CDR2 SMNVEV (reference sequence). CDR3 nucleotide sequence: TGTGCCAGGCCCCTCGAGCAGTACTTC. This codes for CARPLEQYF.

The chain carries TRBV4-1 and TRBJ1-1; D is unclear. V gave up 7 bases and J gave up 5 bases, with 8 bases separating them. Germline loops: CDR1 MGHRA, CDR2 YSYEKL. This CDR3 is built from 11 residues. CDR3 coding DNA: TGCGCCAGCACTGTAGGGACTGAAGCTTTCTTT. It translates to CASTVGTEAFF.

This clone was seen only once. CDR3 bases: TGCGCCAGCAGCTCCGGTGGAGGGGCTGGGGAGACCCAGTACTTC. Amino acids: CASSSGGGAGETQYF. The genes are TRBV4-3 and TRBJ2-5; possibly TRBD2 for D (6 bases). The CDR3 is made up of 15 amino acids. Germline assignment: CDR1 LGHNA and CDR2 YSLEER. The V end was cut by 5 bases, the J end by 5 bases, with 18 bases between.

The chain has TRBV4-1 and TRBJ1-5, with D possibly TRBD1 on 6 matching bases. Per the germline V gene, CDR1 is MGHRA and CDR2 is YSYEKL. Between the trimmed V and J ends, which lost 0 bases and 4 bases, there was a span of 10 bases. The length of the CDR3 is 15 residues. The CDR3 nucleotides are TGCGCCAGCAGCCAAGATGGTACAGGGAATCAGCCCCAGCATTTT. This gives the protein CASSQDGTGNQPQHF.

The gene calls are TRBV5-1 and TRBJ1-6; TRBD1 agrees at 7 bases. J gave up 6 bases and V 4 bases, and 7 bases lay outside the gene matches. Germline V lookup: CDR1 SGHRS, CDR2 YFSETQ. This CDR3 comprises 15 residues. The CDR3 loop is CASSQGGQFNSPLHF. The CDR3 DNA sequence: TGCGCCAGCAGCCAGGGGGGACAATTTAATTCACCCCTCCACTTT.

This clone has a single count. The rearrangement links TRBV28 to TRBJ1-4, with 7 positions matching TRBD1. The CDR3 has 15 residues. V lost 7 bases and J lost 0; bases outside the gene matches: 5. Germline V gene data show CDR1 as MDHEN and CDR2 as SYDVKM. The CDR3 protein is CASKPTGATNEKLFF. DNA for the CDR3: TGTGCCAGCAAACCAACAGGGGCAACTAATGAAAAACTGTTTTTT.

The V gene is TRBV9, the J gene TRBJ2-3; no reliable D call. This CDR3 contains 15 residues. Trimming removed 0 bases at V and 4 bases at J, with 12 bases between. CDR1 is SGDLS, CDR2 YYNGEE, per germline. The CDR3 is CASSVEGPTSDTQYF. The CDR3 coding sequence is TGTGCCAGCAGCGTAGAAGGACCAACCTCAGATACGCAGTATTTT.

This chain links TRBV6-1 with TRBJ1-2; 9 positions match TRBD1. The V segment lost 2 bases and the J segment 1 base; nucleotides outside the gene matches: 5. The CDR3 is 16 amino acids. CDR1 and CDR2 from the germline V gene are MNHNS and SASEGT. CDR3 in amino acids: CASSEKWDRVNYGYTF. As DNA, the CDR3 is TGTGCCAGCAGTGAAAAATGGGACAGGGTTAACTATGGCTACACCTTC.

V is TRBV19 and J is TRBJ2-7; 9 bases are a match to TRBD2. V was clipped by 6 bases and J by 2 bases; unmatched bases: 5. The CDR3 spans 14 residues. Per germline, CDR1 LNHDA and CDR2 SQIVND (reference sequence). The CDR3 nucleotides are TGTGCCAGTAGCCTAGCGGGACACGCCTACGAGCAGTACTTC. This gives the protein CASSLAGHAYEQYF.

Note on this clone: Relative to the germline gene, one junction end is altered; a read error may explain this. The rearrangement uses TRBV7-2 and TRBJ1-2, with TRBD1 as a possible D gene (6 bases). This CDR3 is 15 amino acids long. CDR1 SGHTA and CDR2 FQGNSA come from the germline V gene. The CDR3 nucleotides are TGTGCCAGCAGCCCGTCAGGACAGCTACGAGATGGGTACACCTTC. It codes for CASSPSGQLRDGYTF.